Shown below are 25 T cell receptor beta chains from a single sample sequenced in a study of T cell responses to AZD1222 COVID-19 vaccine. The table came from immunoSEQ multiplex PCR; TCRdb's copy has only in-frame clones and leaves some out. This sample yields 90,000 to 110,000 clones, of which 85% to 90% are seen a single time; about 9.1% belongs to the top ten. The source material was peripheral blood, sampled on day 0 of AZD1222 vaccination. The source of these receptors is an adult in good health.

The rearrangement joins TRBV11-2 to TRBJ2-5; 7 nucleotides agree with TRBD2. V shed 2 bases, J shed 3 bases, and the junction held 9 bases outside the gene matches. This CDR3 comprises 16 residues. CDR1 and CDR2 from the germline V gene are SGHAT and FQNNGV. The DNA for the CDR3 is TGTGCCAGCAGCTTAAGTAGCGGGCGCGGAGAAGAGACCCAGTACTTC. Amino acid sequence: CASSLSSGRGEETQYF.

A note on this clone: Germline and junction disagree at one end, which may indicate a read error. The J gene is TRBJ2-1, the V gene TRBV6-5; perhaps TRBD2 as D (5 bases). Germline V gene data show CDR1 as MNHEY and CDR2 as SVGAGI. The CDR3 totals 14 residues. The CDR3 region is CASRPGISSNEQFF. Here the CDR3 DNA reads TGTGCCAGCAGACCCGGGATTTCCTCCAATGAGCAGTTCTTC.

The V and J genes are TRBV18 and TRBJ1-5; 8 bases line up with TRBD1. The germline CDR1 and CDR2 sequences are KGHSH and LQKENI. Losses at the gene ends were 3 bases for V and 6 bases for J; bases not matched to a gene: 10. The CDR3 extends over 16 amino acids. CDR3 residues: CASSPSGGQGSQPQHF. CDR3 nucleotides: TGTGCCAGCTCACCTTCCGGCGGACAGGGAAGTCAGCCCCAGCATTTT. Supplemented by reference TRBV18 and TRBJ1-5, the full variable domain reads NAGVMQNPRHLVRRRGQEARLRCSPMKGHSHVYWYRQLPEEGLKFMVYLQKENIIDESGMPKERFSAEFPKEGPSILRIQQVVRGDSAAYFCASSPSGGQGSQPQHFGDGTRLSIL.

The V call is TRBV10-1, the J call TRBJ1-2; no definite D call. Germline V CDR1 and CDR2: WNHNN, SYGVQD (reference sequence). Trimming took off 8 bases at V and 2 bases at J, with 12 bases between the two ends. There are 13 residues in the CDR3. The CDR3 DNA is TGCGCCAGCGCTGCGGGCGCGAACTATGGCTACACCTTC. The encoded protein is CASAAGANYGYTF.

The chain couples TRBV5-4 to TRBJ2-5, with D uncertain. V gave up 7 bases and J gave up 5 bases, with 12 bases separating them. CDR1 and CDR2 (germline): SGHNT, YYREEE (reference sequence). The CDR3 covers 12 residues. In DNA, the CDR3 is TGTGCCAGCGGTGACATGAGGGAGACCCAGTACTTC. It translates to CASGDMRETQYF.

This sequence joins TRBV4-3 and TRBJ2-5; 7 bases line up with TRBD2. CDR1 and CDR2 (germline): LGHNA, YSLEER. The CDR3 is 13 amino acids. The J segment lost 4 bases and the V segment lost 1 base, leaving 0 bases of the junction unmatched. The CDR3, as DNA: TGCGCCAGCAGCCAAGGGGGGGGAGAGACCCAGTACTTC. It encodes CASSQGGGETQYF.

The sample holds one count of this clone. V usage is TRBV27 and J usage is TRBJ2-1, with D possibly matching TRBD2 (6 bases). V dropped 5 bases and J dropped 9 bases, with 23 bases sitting between them. The CDR3 has 16 amino acids. Germline V gene sequence: CDR1 MNHEY, CDR2 SMNVEV (reference sequence). The CDR3 is CASSLGVAATSGEQFF. In DNA form, the CDR3 reads TGTGCCAGCAGTCTAGGGGTAGCGGCCACGAGTGGTGAGCAGTTCTTC.

As regards this clone: Compared with germline, one end of the junction differs, possibly owing to a read error. The CDR3 loop is CASSLAAGGKSIF. CDR3 sequence (DNA): TGTGCCAGCAGCTTGGCCGCAGGGGGCAAATCAATCTTC. The genes are TRBV5-5 and TRBJ1-2, with 8 bases lining up with TRBD1. CDR3 length: 13 residues. Germline V gene data show CDR1 as SGHKS and CDR2 as YYEKEE (reference sequence). Full variable domain (outside the CDR3, taken from reference TRBV5-5 and TRBJ1-2): DAGVTQSPTHLIKTRGQQVTLRCSPISGHKSVSWYQQVLGQGPQFIFQYYEKEERGRGNFPDRFSARQFPNYSSELNVNALLLGDSALYLCASSLAAGGKSIFGSGTRLTVV.

The chain recombines TRBV27 with TRBJ2-7, with TRBD2 matching over 11 bases. CDR1 is MNHEY and CDR2 is SMNVEV in the germline V gene (reference sequence). This CDR3 has 17 residues. V shed 0 bases, J shed 2 bases, and the junction held 6 bases outside the gene matches. CDR3 coding DNA: TGTGCCAGCAGTTTATCCCGGGGACTAGCGGAGCCCTACGAGCAGTACTTC. As protein: CASSLSRGLAEPYEQYF.

A few counts support this clone. The rearrangement uses TRBV7-2 and TRBJ2-3; 8 bases line up with TRBD2. The ends lost 3 bases at V and 1 base at J; junction bases unmatched: 3. The CDR3 is made up of 15 amino acids. The germline V gene encodes CDR1 SGHTA and CDR2 FQGNSA. The CDR3 coding sequence is TGTGCCAGCAGCTTCAGAGCGGGAGGCACAGATACGCAGTATTTT. The encoded protein is CASSFRAGGTDTQYF.

This clone was seen more than once but under ten times. The V call is TRBV27, the J call TRBJ2-7; possible D gene TRBD1, 5 bases. Deletions cut 5 bases from V and 1 base from J, with 9 bases between. The CDR3 is made up of 13 amino acids. Germline-derived CDR1 and CDR2 are MNHEY and SMNVEV (reference sequence). CDR3 protein: CASSKTASYEQYF. The CDR3 DNA is TGTGCCAGCAGTAAGACAGCGTCCTACGAGCAGTACTTC.

The chain combines TRBV6-2 or TRBV6-3 with TRBJ1-1; tentatively, D is TRBD1 (5 bases). In germline, CDR1 is MNHEY, CDR2 SVGEGT. The germline V and J ends were trimmed by 6 bases and 5 bases, with 10 bases remaining between them. CDR3 length: 12 amino acids. The CDR3 nucleotides are TGTGCCAGCAGCTCAGGGTTGACTGAAGCTTTCTTT. This translates into CASSSGLTEAFF.

The chain joins TRBV30 to TRBJ1-1; D perhaps matches TRBD1 (6 bases). The ends were cut back, 0 bases at V and 5 bases at J, with 13 bases in the middle. Germline CDR1 and CDR2: GTSNPN and SVGIG (reference sequence). CDR3 length: 14 residues. CDR3 in amino acids: CAWSVGGGWTEAFF. CDR3 DNA: TGTGCCTGGAGTGTGGGGGGCGGATGGACTGAAGCTTTCTTT.

The rearrangement joins TRBV19 to TRBJ2-7; D perhaps matches TRBD2 (6 bases). The CDR3 has 15 residues. Germline V gene sequence: CDR1 LNHDA, CDR2 SQIVND (reference sequence). The V end was cut by 1 base, the J end by 6 bases, with 16 bases between. The CDR3, as DNA: TGTGCCAGTAGTATAGTAGACGGGAGTCGGAGCGAGCAGTACTTC. This encodes CASSIVDGSRSEQYF.

V gene TRBV6-4 combines with J gene TRBJ1-2, with D perhaps matching TRBD1 (5 bases). The CDR3 has 17 amino acids. The germline gives CDR1 MRHNA, CDR2 SNTAGT. V was shortened by 2 bases and J by 1 base, with 17 bases between the two germline ends. CDR3 DNA: TGTGCCAGCAGTGACCAGGGCCGAGCCCTTCATAACTATGGCTACACCTTC. The encoded protein is CASSDQGRALHNYGYTF.

The chain joins TRBV4-2 to TRBJ2-5, with 8 bases that match TRBD2. The CDR3 spans 16 residues. V lost 1 base, J lost 5 bases, and 9 bases stayed unmatched. The germline gives CDR1 LGHNA, CDR2 YNFKEQ. CDR3 nucleotide sequence: TGTGCCAGCAGCCAAGCCACTAGCGGAGGAGGGGAGACCCAGTACTTC. Residues: CASSQATSGGGETQYF.

The chain joins TRBV27 to TRBJ1-5, with a tentative D call TRBD1 (5 bases). Trimming cost V 10 bases and J 0 bases, with 13 bases left between them. Germline V gene sequence: CDR1 MNHEY, CDR2 SMNVEV (reference sequence). The CDR3 spans 14 residues. CDR3 protein: CATGGIGSNQPQHF. In DNA, the CDR3 is TGTGCCACCGGGGGGATAGGTAGCAATCAGCCCCAGCATTTT.

This rearrangement joins TRBV10-1 to TRBJ1-6, with D maybe TRBD1 (6 bases). Germline CDR1 and CDR2: WNHNN and SYGVQD (reference sequence). Trimming left V 0 bases short and J 7 bases short, with 25 bases between. This CDR3 has 20 residues. CDR3 residues: CASSESVGHSVPPMNSPLHF. The CDR3 coding sequence is TGCGCCAGCAGTGAGTCGGTGGGACATTCCGTCCCGCCTATGAATTCACCCCTCCACTTT.

As DNA, the CDR3 is TGTGCCAGTAGTATTGGGCCAAACACTGAAGCTTTCTTT. Protein: CASSIGPNTEAFF. The chain is built from TRBV19 and TRBJ1-1; no definite D call. Trimming took off 3 bases at V and 2 bases at J, with 7 bases between the two ends. The CDR3 consists of 13 residues. From germline, CDR1 is LNHDA and CDR2 SQIVND (reference sequence).

This sequence joins TRBV7-6 and TRBJ1-1; D remains unclear. The germline V and J ends were trimmed by 2 bases and 1 base, with 5 bases remaining between them. CDR3 length equals 13 residues. The germline V gene encodes CDR1 SGHVS and CDR2 FNYEAQ. The CDR3 reads CASSLIENTEAFF. CDR3 sequence (DNA): TGTGCCAGCAGCTTAATTGAGAACACTGAAGCTTTCTTT.

The chain joins TRBV7-2 to TRBJ1-2, with unresolved D. CDR3 length: 13 residues. The V gene lost 1 base and the J gene lost 8 bases, with 11 bases spanning the gap. The V gene's germline CDR1 is SGHTA and CDR2 FQGNSA. As DNA, the CDR3 is TGTGCCAGCAGCTTAGGCCCCCAACAAGGCTACACCTTC. It translates to CASSLGPQQGYTF.

Only one count was recorded for this clone. This sequence joins TRBV19 and TRBJ1-6, with no clear D. Germline V lookup: CDR1 LNHDA, CDR2 SQIVND (reference sequence). This CDR3 region has 14 residues. V was cut by 5 bases and J by 10 bases, with 15 bases left in between. In DNA, the CDR3 is TGTGCCAGTAGTGTACGACTGTCAGAGTCACCCCTCCACTTT. It is translated as CASSVRLSESPLHF. Together with reference TRBV19 and TRBJ1-6, the CDR3 gives the full variable domain: DGGITQSPKYLFRKEGQNVTLSCEQNLNHDAMYWYRQDPGQGLRLIYYSQIVNDFQKGDIAEGYSVSREKKESFPLTVTSAQKNPTAFYLCASSVRLSESPLHFGNGTRLTVT.

The genes are TRBV10-1 and TRBJ1-6; 9 bases fit TRBD1. Per germline, CDR1 WNHNN and CDR2 SYGVQD (reference sequence). The CDR3 length is 13 residues. The ends lost 4 bases at V and 9 bases at J; junction bases unmatched: 1. CDR3 residues: CASSGTGVSPLHF. Here the CDR3 DNA reads TGCGCCAGCAGTGGGACAGGGGTTTCACCCCTCCACTTT.

The CDR3 protein is CASSLRRLAGGPLNNEQFF. The CDR3 DNA reads as TGTGCCAGCAGCTTAAGGAGACTAGCGGGAGGGCCCTTGAACAATGAGCAGTTCTTC. The V call is TRBV7-8, the J call TRBJ2-1; 14 bases line up with TRBD2. The CDR3 contains 19 residues. V lost 2 bases and J lost 5; bases outside the gene matches: 11. CDR1 and CDR2 (germline): SGHVS, FQNEAQ.

The gene calls are TRBV7-3 and TRBJ2-2; D ambiguous. Germline CDR1 reads SGHTA; CDR2 reads FQGTGA. V was cut by 5 bases and J by 0 bases, with 13 bases left in between. The CDR3 consists of 16 residues. For the CDR3, the DNA is TGTGCCAGCAGCCGCTCCGCCCTTACGAACACCGGGGAGCTGTTTTTT. As protein: CASSRSALTNTGELFF. The variable domain in full, completed from reference TRBV7-3 and TRBJ2-2, reads GAGVSQTPSNKVTEKGKYVELRCDPISGHTALYWYRQSLGQGPEFLIYFQGTGAADDSGLPNDRFFAVRPEGSVSTLKIQRTERGDSAVYLCASSRSALTNTGELFFGEGSRLTVL.